This T cell receptor (beta chain) emerged from a study of T cell responses to AZD1222 COVID-19 vaccine. CDR1 is GTSNPN, CDR2 SVGIG, per germline (reference sequence). CDR3 length equals 19 residues. V gave up 0 bases and J gave up 4 bases, with 27 bases separating them. The protocol was immunoSEQ multiplex PCR, while the TCRdb copy is restricted to in-frame clones and leaves out a portion. The repertoire consists of approximately 180,000 clones, with 85% to 95% occurring once and the leading ten covering under 11%. The TCR was taken from an adult in good health. The specimen was peripheral blood, collected on day 0 of AZD1222 vaccination. V usage is TRBV30 and J usage is TRBJ1-1; maybe TRBD1 (6 bases). This chain's CDR3 is CAWSVVGGHSFNPLTEAFF. The DNA for the CDR3 is TGTGCCTGGAGTGTAGTGGGGGGCCACTCTTTTAACCCCCTCACTGAAGCTTTCTTT.